The source of this T cell receptor beta chain is a study of blood T cells in healthy people across ages. Study-wide results and caveats: More naive CD4+ cells and higher diversity marked long-lived donors relative to aged donors. The unsorted PBMCs prevented any conclusive comparison of naive versus antigen-experienced cells.

The authors ran a second PCR of about 6 to 11 cycles using a sample-barcoded 5' primer and a J-beta primer mix. Each TCR beta cDNA got a 12-nucleotide random molecular identifier. TCRdb itself ran the 5' RACE reads through MiXCR, one entry per CDR3 protein. The table lists about 830,000 distinct CDR3 sequences, under 80% of them singletons, with roughly 25% in the top ten. Total RNA, at least 5 micrograms per sample, came from PBMCs. The CDR3 sequence is 12 residues long. Germline V gives CDR1 SQVTM, CDR2 ANQGSEA. Trimming took 6 bases from V and 7 from J; bases not matched to a gene: 7. As regards this clonotype: What it binds is unknown.

Sequenced sample: blood. This receptor was taken from a man younger than 40 in good health. V is TRBV29-1 and J is TRBJ2-7; TRBD1 agrees at 9 bases. The CDR3 sequence: CSVGDRVGEQYF. The CDR3 nucleotides are TGCAGCGTGGGGGACAGGGTGGGGGAGCAGTACTTC.